Listed here are 11 T cell receptor beta chains from one sample, sequenced in a study of cytomegalovirus exposure and HLA in healthy donors. Both 60 Vbeta primers and 13 Jbeta primers went into the PCR. Sequenced by immunoSEQ multiplex PCR; TCRdb stores in-frame clones only, minus some. This sample has under 200,000 clones; over 75% occur once, and the top ten carry 1.9%. The specimen was PBMCs. All receptors come from a human donor in good health.

The table lists this clone with a few counts. Other DNA sequences from this sample encode an identical CDR3 as well. V usage is TRBV6-1 and J usage is TRBJ1-1; 10 bases fit TRBD1. J lost 5 bases, V lost 5 bases, and 8 bases had no gene match. The CDR3 has 15 amino acids. Per germline, CDR1 MNHNS and CDR2 SASEGT. CDR3 nucleotides: TGTGCCAGCAGTTCTCGATGGGGACAGGGGACTGAAGCTTTCTTT. Amino acids: CASSSRWGQGTEAFF.

This clone has more than one count but fewer than ten. The V gene is TRBV5-6, the J gene TRBJ2-2, with D perhaps TRBD1 (6 bases). This CDR3 comprises 15 residues. From germline, CDR1 is SGHDT and CDR2 YYEEEE. V lost 0 bases and J 5 bases, leaving 11 bases between the germline ends. The CDR3 DNA is TGTGCCAGCAGCTTGGGGACAGCCTTTACCGGGGAGCTGTTTTTT. Its translation: CASSLGTAFTGELFF.

The chain joins TRBV6-5 to TRBJ1-5, with D perhaps TRBD1 (6 bases). The V gene lost 5 bases and the J gene lost 2 bases, with 10 bases spanning the gap. CDR3 length: 14 amino acids. The germline V gene encodes CDR1 MNHEY and CDR2 SVGAGI. The chain's CDR3 is CASSIRQGNQPQHF. The CDR3 DNA follows: TGTGCCAGCAGTATAAGACAGGGCAATCAGCCCCAGCATTTT.

The chain uses TRBV19 and TRBJ2-5; 7 nucleotides agree with TRBD1. V was clipped by 4 bases and J by 5 bases; unmatched bases: 10. The CDR3 covers 15 residues. The germline gives CDR1 LNHDA, CDR2 SQIVND (reference sequence). Here the CDR3 DNA reads TGTGCCAGTAGTAGGCGACAGGGAAGGGAGGAGACCCAGTACTTC. It is translated as CASSRRQGREETQYF.

This clone was observed a few times. The chain carries TRBV2 and TRBJ2-1, with 8 bases matching TRBD1. V dropped 5 bases and J dropped 8; count of bases not matched to a gene: 2. CDR3 size: 12 residues. The germline CDR1 and CDR2 sequences are SNHLY and FYNNEI. The CDR3 spells CASSYRGYEQFF. DNA of the CDR3: TGTGCCAGCAGTTACAGGGGGTATGAGCAGTTCTTC.

V usage is TRBV27 and J usage is TRBJ1-1; no clear D. V was clipped by 5 bases and J by 2 bases, with 9 bases between them. There are 13 residues in the CDR3. The germline CDR1 and CDR2 sequences are MNHEY and SMNVEV (reference sequence). CDR3 nucleotide sequence: TGTGCCAGCAGTAGGAGGGATAACACTGAAGCTTTCTTT. Its protein product is CASSRRDNTEAFF.

The J gene is TRBJ2-7, the V gene TRBV15; 10 nucleotides match TRBD1. The ends lost 5 bases at V and 7 bases at J; junction bases unmatched: 8. Looked up from germline, CDR1 is LNHNV and CDR2 is YYDKDF (reference sequence). The CDR3 runs to 14 residues. The CDR3 DNA reads as TGTGCCACCAGCTTTCGACAGGGGGCAGGGGAGCAGTACTTC. Translating gives CATSFRQGAGEQYF. The variable domain in full, with the rest retrieved from reference TRBV15 and TRBJ2-7, is DAMVIQNPRYQVTQFGKPVTLSCSQTLNHNVMYWYQQKSSQAPKLLFHYYDKDFNNEADTPDNFQSRRPNTSFCFLDIRSPGLGDTAMYLCATSFRQGAGEQYFGPGTRLTVT.

The chain is built from TRBV4-3 and TRBJ1-6, with TRBD1 matching over 9 bases. V gave up 2 bases and J gave up 10 bases; unmatched junction bases: 9. Germline values: CDR1 LGHNA, CDR2 YSLEER. This CDR3 comprises 16 residues. The CDR3 loop is CASSQTQDRGYSPLHF. The CDR3 nucleotides read TGCGCCAGCAGCCAAACCCAGGACAGGGGATACTCACCCCTCCACTTT.

The chain is built from TRBV4-3 and TRBJ1-2; TRBD1 matches 8 bases. V shed 4 bases, J shed 5 bases, and the junction held 6 bases outside the gene matches. The germline V gene has CDR1 LGHNA and CDR2 YSLEER. This CDR3 has 14 residues. For the CDR3, the DNA is TGCGCCAGCAGCCCCGCCGGACAGGGATATGGCTACACCTTC. Protein: CASSPAGQGYGYTF.

The chain employs TRBV6-1 and TRBJ2-3; D might be TRBD2 (5 bases). Germline CDR1 MNHNS, CDR2 SASEGT. V gave up 2 bases and J gave up 0 bases, with 9 bases separating them. The CDR3 is 15 amino acids. CDR3 protein: CASSESGGSTDTQYF. CDR3 bases: TGTGCCAGCAGTGAAAGTGGAGGAAGCACAGATACGCAGTATTTT.

The V call is TRBV9, the J call TRBJ1-6; the match to TRBD1 covers 12 bases. V lost 3 bases and J lost 12; bases outside the gene matches: 10. CDR1 is SGDLS and CDR2 is YYNGEE in the germline V gene. The CDR3 has 16 amino acids. The CDR3 sequence is CASSASGTGGRLPLHF. DNA of the CDR3: TGTGCCAGCAGCGCCTCCGGGACAGGGGGCCGCCTACCCCTCCACTTT.